What follows describes a single TCR beta chain. The antigen is unknown. Trimming stripped 5 bases from V and 5 bases from J, with 18 bases between. CDR1 and CDR2 from the germline V gene are GTSNPN and SVGIG (reference sequence). This CDR3 spans 14 amino acids. This sample was taken from a study of regulatory T cells in long-lasting Graves disease. The time point is: newly diagnosed GD, antithyroid drugs for less than 3 months. RNA extracted from PBMCs served as the sequencing template. Under American Thyroid Association guidelines, Graves' disease was diagnosed. It was an endocrinology department in Xi'an, China, that provided the patients. Study-wide points: Sample size, which was small, may have reduced accuracy. Persistent disease preferred TRBV28, TRBJ1-2 and TRBJ2-5.

Library construction for TCR beta used iRepertoire HTBI primers and Arm-PCR of CDR3 regions. TCRdb analysed the multiplex PCR reads with MiXCR anew, one entry per CDR3 protein. The top ten hold over 9% of the sample, which has more than 450,000 distinct CDR3 sequences, 15% to 20% seen once. These data are also associated with another study on T cells in Graves' hyperthyroidism and ophthalmopathy.

The chain carries TRBV30 and TRBJ2-5; D remains unclear. The material sequenced was peripheral blood mononuclear cells (PBMCs), taken at new diagnosis, from a patient treated with antithyroid drugs. The source is a man in his forties or fifties with Graves disease. The CDR3 loop reads CAWAHRVLFETQYF. As DNA, the CDR3 is TGTGCCTGGGCACATCGGGTGCTGTTCGAGACCCAGTACTTC.